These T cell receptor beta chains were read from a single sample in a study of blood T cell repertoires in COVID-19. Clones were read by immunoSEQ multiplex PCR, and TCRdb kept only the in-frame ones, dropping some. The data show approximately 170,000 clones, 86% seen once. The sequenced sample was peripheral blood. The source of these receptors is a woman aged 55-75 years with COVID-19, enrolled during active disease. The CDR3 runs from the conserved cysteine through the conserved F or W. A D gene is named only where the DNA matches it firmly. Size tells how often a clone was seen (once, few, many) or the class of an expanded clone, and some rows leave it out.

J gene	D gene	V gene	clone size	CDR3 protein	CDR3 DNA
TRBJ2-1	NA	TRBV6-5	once	CASSSAEYNEQFF	TGTGCCAGCAGTAGCGCTGAGTACAATGAGCAGTTCTTC
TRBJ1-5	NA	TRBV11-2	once	CASSLDSGRDQPQHF	TGTGCCAGCAGCTTAGATTCGGGGAGGGATCAGCCCCAGCATTTT
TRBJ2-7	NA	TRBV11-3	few	CASSSFLAQTYEQYF	TGTGCCAGCAGCTCCTTTCTGGCACAGACCTACGAGCAGTACTTC
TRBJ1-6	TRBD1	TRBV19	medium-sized	CASRTGGANSPLHF	TGTGCCAGTAGGACAGGGGGCGCGAATTCACCCCTCCACTTT
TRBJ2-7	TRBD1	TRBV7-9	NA	CASSLGQGKYF	TGTGCCAGCAGCTTAGGACAGGGAAAGTACTTC
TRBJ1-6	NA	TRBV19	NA	CASSIRAADYSPLHF	TGTGCCAGTAGTATCAGGGCCGCCGATTATTCACCCCTCCACTTT
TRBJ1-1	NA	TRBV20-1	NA	CSASLHKNTEAFF	TGCAGTGCTAGTTTACATAAGAACACTGAAGCTTTCTTT
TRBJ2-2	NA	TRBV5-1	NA	CASSFGGNTGELFF	TGCGCCAGCAGCTTTGGCGGAAACACCGGGGAGCTGTTTTTT
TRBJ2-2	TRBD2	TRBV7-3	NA	CASSRPSGLSTGELFF	TGTGCCAGCAGCCGACCTAGCGGGCTTTCCACCGGGGAGCTGTTTTTT
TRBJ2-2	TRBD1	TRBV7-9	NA	CASRTQGATGELFF	TGTGCCAGCAGAACACAGGGGGCAACCGGGGAGCTGTTTTTT
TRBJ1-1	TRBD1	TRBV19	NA	CASGRDRVTEAFF	TGTGCCAGCGGCCGGGACAGGGTGACTGAAGCTTTCTTT
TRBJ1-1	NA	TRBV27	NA	CASSPATEYTEAFF	TGTGCCAGCAGTCCGGCGACAGAGTACACTGAAGCTTTCTTT
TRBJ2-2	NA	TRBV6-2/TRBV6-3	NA	CASSPLTGLNTGELFF	TGTGCCAGCAGTCCACTTACAGGGCTGAACACCGGGGAGCTGTTTTTT
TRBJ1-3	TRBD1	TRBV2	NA	CASWTGLSGNTIYF	TGTGCCAGTTGGACAGGGCTCTCTGGAAACACCATATATTTT
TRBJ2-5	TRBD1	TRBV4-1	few	CASSQHTGTGGVETQYF	TGCGCCAGCAGCCAACATACCGGGACAGGGGGCGTCGAGACCCAGTACTTC
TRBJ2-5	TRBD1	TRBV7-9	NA	CASSRTGPGQGAKETQYF	TGTGCCAGCAGCCGTACTGGTCCGGGACAGGGGGCTAAAGAGACCCAGTACTTC
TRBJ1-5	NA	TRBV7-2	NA	CASSLFHSQPQHF	TGTGCCAGCAGCTTATTCCATAGTCAGCCCCAGCATTTT